This T cell receptor (beta chain) was profiled in a study of cytomegalovirus exposure and HLA in healthy donors. The PCR made use of 60 Vbeta and 13 Jbeta primers. Profiling relied on immunoSEQ multiplex PCR, and the TCRdb table lists in-frame clones only, not all of them. The table shows some 200,000 clones, with approximately 80% occurring only once. In germline, CDR1 is SGHNT, CDR2 YYREEE (reference sequence). Trimming removed 4 bases from V and 5 bases from J; junction bases left unmatched: 12. This CDR3 region has 15 residues. The sequence was collected from a boy aged 10-17 years in good health and CMV-seronegative. The rearrangement uses TRBV5-4 and TRBJ2-7, with 7 bases identical to TRBD2. Sequenced sample: PBMCs. As DNA, the CDR3 is TGTGCCAGCAGCCTCACGGGGGGTCTGAGGGACGAGCAGTACTTC. This codes for CASSLTGGLRDEQYF.